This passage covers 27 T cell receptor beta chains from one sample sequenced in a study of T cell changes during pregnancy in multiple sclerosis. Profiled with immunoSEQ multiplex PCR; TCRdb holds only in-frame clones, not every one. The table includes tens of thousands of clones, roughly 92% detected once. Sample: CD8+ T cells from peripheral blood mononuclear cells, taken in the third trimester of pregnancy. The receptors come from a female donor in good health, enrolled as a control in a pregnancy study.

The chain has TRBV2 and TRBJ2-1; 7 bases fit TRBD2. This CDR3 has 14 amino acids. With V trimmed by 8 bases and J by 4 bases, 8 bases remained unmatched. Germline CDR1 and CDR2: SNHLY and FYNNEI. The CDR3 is CASSLAGVYNEQFF. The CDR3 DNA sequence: TGTGCCAGCTCTCTGGCGGGGGTGTACAATGAGCAGTTCTTC.

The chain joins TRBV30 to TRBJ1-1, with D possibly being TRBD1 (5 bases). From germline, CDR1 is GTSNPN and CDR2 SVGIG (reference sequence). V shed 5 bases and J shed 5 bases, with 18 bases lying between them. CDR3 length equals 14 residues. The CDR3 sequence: CAWETAGLMTEAFF. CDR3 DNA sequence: TGTGCCTGGGAGACGGCGGGGCTTATGACTGAAGCTTTCTTT.

CDR3 loop: CASSSTGTGANIQYF. DNA for the CDR3: TGCGCCAGCAGCTCCACCGGGACAGGGGCGAACATTCAGTACTTC. The V call is TRBV5-1, the J call TRBJ2-4; 10 positions match TRBD1. Trimming at V came to 3 bases and at J to 7 bases, leaving 7 bases not matched to a gene. The V gene's germline CDR1 is SGHRS and CDR2 YFSETQ. CDR3 length: 15 amino acids.

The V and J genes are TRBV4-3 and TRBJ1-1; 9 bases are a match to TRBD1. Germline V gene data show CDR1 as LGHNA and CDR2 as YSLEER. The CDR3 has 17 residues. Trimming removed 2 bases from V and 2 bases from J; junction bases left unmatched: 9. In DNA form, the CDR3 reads TGCGCCAGCAGCCAACCCGGGACAGGGACTGAAAACACTGAAGCTTTCTTT. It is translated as CASSQPGTGTENTEAFF.

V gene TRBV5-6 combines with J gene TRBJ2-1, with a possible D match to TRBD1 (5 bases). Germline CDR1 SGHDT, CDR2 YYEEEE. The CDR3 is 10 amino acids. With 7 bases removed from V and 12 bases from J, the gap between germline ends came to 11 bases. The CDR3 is CASGADTQFF. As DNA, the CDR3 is TGTGCCAGCGGGGCAGACACGCAGTTCTTC.

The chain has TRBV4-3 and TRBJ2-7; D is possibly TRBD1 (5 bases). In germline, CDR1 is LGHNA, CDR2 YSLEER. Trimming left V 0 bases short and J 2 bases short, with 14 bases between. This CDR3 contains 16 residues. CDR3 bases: TGCGCCAGCAGCCAAGAAGGCCCAGGGCCAACCTACGAGCAGTACTTC. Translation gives CASSQEGPGPTYEQYF.

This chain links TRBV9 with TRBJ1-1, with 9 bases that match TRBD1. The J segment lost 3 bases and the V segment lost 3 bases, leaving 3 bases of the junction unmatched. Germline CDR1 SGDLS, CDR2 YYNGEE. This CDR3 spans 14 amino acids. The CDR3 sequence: CASSEGTGYTEAFF. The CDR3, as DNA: TGTGCCAGCAGCGAGGGGACAGGGTACACTGAAGCTTTCTTT.

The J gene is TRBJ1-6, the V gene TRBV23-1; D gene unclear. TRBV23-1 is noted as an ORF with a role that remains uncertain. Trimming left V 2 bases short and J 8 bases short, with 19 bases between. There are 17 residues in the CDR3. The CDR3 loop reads CASSQPCPLGRHSPLHF. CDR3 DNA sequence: TGCGCCAGCAGTCAACCATGCCCGTTGGGCCGACATTCACCCCTCCACTTT.

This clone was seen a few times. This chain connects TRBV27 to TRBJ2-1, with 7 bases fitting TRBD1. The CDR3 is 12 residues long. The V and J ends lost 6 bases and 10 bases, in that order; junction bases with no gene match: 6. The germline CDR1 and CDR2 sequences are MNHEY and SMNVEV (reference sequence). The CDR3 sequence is CASSEKTGEQFF. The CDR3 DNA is TGTGCCAGCAGCGAGAAGACAGGGGAGCAGTTCTTC.

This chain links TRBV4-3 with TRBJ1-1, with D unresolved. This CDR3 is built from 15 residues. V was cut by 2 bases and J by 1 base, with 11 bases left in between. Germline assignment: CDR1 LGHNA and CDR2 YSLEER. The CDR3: CASSQTSFRNTEAFF. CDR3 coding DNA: TGCGCCAGCAGCCAAACGTCCTTTAGGAACACTGAAGCTTTCTTT.

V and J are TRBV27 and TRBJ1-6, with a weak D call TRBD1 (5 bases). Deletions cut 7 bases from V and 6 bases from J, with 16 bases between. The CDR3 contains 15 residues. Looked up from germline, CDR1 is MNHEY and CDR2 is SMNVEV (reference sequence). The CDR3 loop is CASTTIGGSNSPLHF. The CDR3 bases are TGTGCCAGCACCACCATCGGGGGAAGTAATTCACCCCTCCACTTT.

CDR3 amino acids: CASSFSGMTEAFF. The DNA for the CDR3 is TGTGCCAGCAGCTTTTCAGGGATGACTGAAGCTTTCTTT. The rearrangement uses TRBV7-7 and TRBJ1-1; D may be TRBD1 (5 bases). The germline V gene has CDR1 SSHAT and CDR2 FNYEAQ (reference sequence). The CDR3 consists of 13 residues. V was trimmed by 3 bases and J by 5 bases, leaving 10 bases between them.

The CDR3 loop reads CASSQGGAGGQDEQFF. CDR3 sequence (DNA): TGTGCCAGCAGCCAAGGAGGGGCGGGGGGGCAGGATGAGCAGTTCTTC. V usage is TRBV14 and J usage is TRBJ2-1, with 9 bases aligning to TRBD2. J lost 8 bases, V lost 1 base, and 9 bases had no gene match. Germline CDR1 reads SGHDN; CDR2 reads FVKESK. The CDR3 is made up of 16 amino acids.

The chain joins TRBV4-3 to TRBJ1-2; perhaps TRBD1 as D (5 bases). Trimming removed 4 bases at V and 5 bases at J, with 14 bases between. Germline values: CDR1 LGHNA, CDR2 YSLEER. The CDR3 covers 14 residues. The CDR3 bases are TGCGCCAGCAGCCCACAACGGGGGACGTATGGCTACACCTTC. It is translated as CASSPQRGTYGYTF.

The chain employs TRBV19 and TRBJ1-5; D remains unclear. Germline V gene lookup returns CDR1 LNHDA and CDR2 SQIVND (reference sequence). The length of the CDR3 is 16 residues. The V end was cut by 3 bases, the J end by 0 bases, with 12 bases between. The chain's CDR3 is CASSIRDEYSNQPQHF. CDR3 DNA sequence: TGTGCCAGTAGTATTCGGGATGAATATAGCAATCAGCCCCAGCATTTT.

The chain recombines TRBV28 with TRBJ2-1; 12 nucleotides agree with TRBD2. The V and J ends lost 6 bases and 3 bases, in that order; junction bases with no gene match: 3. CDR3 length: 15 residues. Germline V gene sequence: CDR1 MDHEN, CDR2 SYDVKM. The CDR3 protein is CASRLGLAGYNEQFF. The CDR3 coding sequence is TGTGCCAGCAGACTGGGACTAGCGGGCTACAATGAGCAGTTCTTC. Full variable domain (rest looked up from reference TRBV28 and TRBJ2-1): DVKVTQSSRYLVKRTGEKVFLECVQDMDHENMFWYRQDPGLGLRLIYFSYDVKMKEKGDIPEGYSVSREKKERFSLILESASTNQTSMYLCASRLGLAGYNEQFFGPGTRLTVL.

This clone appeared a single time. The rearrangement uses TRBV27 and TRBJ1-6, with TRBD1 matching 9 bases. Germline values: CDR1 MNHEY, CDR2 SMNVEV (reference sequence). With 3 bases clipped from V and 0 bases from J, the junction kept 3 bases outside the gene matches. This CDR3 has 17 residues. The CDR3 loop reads CASSFGQGISYNSPLHF. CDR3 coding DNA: TGTGCCAGCAGTTTCGGACAGGGGATCTCCTATAATTCACCCCTCCACTTT.

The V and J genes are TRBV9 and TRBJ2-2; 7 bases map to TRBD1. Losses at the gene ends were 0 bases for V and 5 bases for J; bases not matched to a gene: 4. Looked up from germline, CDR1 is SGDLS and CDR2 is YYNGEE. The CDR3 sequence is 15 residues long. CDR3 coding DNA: TGTGCCAGCAGCGTAGAGGGGGCTTGGACCGGGGAGCTGTTTTTT. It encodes CASSVEGAWTGELFF.

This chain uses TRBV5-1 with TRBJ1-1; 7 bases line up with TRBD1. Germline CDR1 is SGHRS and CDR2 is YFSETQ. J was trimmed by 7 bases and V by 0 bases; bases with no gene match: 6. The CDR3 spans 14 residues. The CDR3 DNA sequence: TGCGCCAGCAGCTTGGGACAGGGTCGTATTGAAGCTTTCTTT. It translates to CASSLGQGRIEAFF.

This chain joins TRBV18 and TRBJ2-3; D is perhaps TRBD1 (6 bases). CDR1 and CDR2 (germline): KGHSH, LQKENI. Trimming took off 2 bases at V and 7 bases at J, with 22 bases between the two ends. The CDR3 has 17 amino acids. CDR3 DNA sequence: TGTGCCAGCTCACCAACGGAACAGGGACCATTGGGACATACGCAGTATTTT. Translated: CASSPTEQGPLGHTQYF.

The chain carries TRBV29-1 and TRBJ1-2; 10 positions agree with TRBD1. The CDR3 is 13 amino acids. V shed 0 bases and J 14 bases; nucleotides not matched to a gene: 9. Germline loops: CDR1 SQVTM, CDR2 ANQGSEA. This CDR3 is CSVEDPGTGVPTF. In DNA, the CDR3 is TGCAGCGTTGAAGACCCCGGGACAGGGGTTCCGACCTTC.

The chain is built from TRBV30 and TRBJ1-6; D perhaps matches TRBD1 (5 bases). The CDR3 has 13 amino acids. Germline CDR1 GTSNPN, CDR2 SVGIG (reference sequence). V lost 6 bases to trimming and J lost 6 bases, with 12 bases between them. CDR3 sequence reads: CACQGSVNSPLHF. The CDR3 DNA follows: TGTGCCTGCCAGGGTTCTGTTAATTCACCCCTCCACTTT.

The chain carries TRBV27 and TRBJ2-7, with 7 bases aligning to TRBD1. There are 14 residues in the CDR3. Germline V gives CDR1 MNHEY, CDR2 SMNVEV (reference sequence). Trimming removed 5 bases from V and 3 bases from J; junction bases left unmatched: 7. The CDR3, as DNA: TGTGCCAGCAGTCCAACGGGACAGAACTACGAGCAGTACTTC. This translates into CASSPTGQNYEQYF.

This CDR3 is CASLMGGTEAFF. The CDR3 nucleotides read TGTGCCAGCCTCATGGGGGGCACTGAAGCTTTCTTT. The V and J genes are TRBV19 and TRBJ1-1; tentatively, D is TRBD1 (5 bases). The CDR3 extends over 12 amino acids. Germline values: CDR1 LNHDA, CDR2 SQIVND (reference sequence). Trimming removed 9 bases from V and 4 bases from J, with 12 bases in between.

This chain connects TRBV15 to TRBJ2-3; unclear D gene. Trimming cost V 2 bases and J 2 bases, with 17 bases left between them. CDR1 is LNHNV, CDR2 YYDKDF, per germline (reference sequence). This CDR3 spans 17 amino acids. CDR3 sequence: CATSRQTPRQLTDTQYF. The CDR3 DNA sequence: TGTGCCACCAGCAGACAAACCCCGAGGCAACTCACAGATACGCAGTATTTT. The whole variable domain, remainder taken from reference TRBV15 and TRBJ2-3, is DAMVIQNPRYQVTQFGKPVTLSCSQTLNHNVMYWYQQKSSQAPKLLFHYYDKDFNNEADTPDNFQSRRPNTSFCFLDIRSPGLGDTAMYLCATSRQTPRQLTDTQYFGPGTRLTVL.

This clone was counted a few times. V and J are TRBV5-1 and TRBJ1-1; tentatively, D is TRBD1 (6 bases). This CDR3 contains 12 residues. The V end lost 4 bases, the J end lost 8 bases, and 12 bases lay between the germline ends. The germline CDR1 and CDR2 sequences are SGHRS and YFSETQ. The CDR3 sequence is CASSPETGEAFF. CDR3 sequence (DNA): TGCGCCAGCAGCCCAGAAACAGGGGAAGCTTTCTTT.

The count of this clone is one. CDR3 in amino acids: CASSPTRVEQYF. The CDR3 coding sequence is TGTGCCAGCAGCCCCACCAGGGTGGAGCAGTACTTC. This chain links TRBV7-2 with TRBJ2-7; tentative D call: TRBD1 (5 bases). The CDR3 contains 12 residues. With 5 bases removed from V and 7 bases from J, the gap between germline ends came to 12 bases. Germline lookup yields CDR1 SGHTA and CDR2 FQGNSA.